The 23 T cell receptor beta chains given below trace back to one sample, sequenced in a study of T cells in Graves' hyperthyroidism and ophthalmopathy (dated by TCRdb to between 2017 and 2020). The library was made by multiplex PCR. The data were produced on an Illumina HiSeq 2000. Amplification of TCR beta CDR3 regions was carried out from RNA transcripts. A first-round RT-PCR of the TCR CDR3 used the HTBI primer set with the Qiagen OneStep RT-PCR kit. TCRdb handled the public reads itself, with Q25 trimming in fastp and clone calling in MiXCR, and kept productive beta chains. Records with the same CDR3 protein are collapsed into one entry carrying the most frequent genes and DNA. This sample is represented by approximately 330,000 distinct CDR3 sequences; roughly 21% of them were singletons. The top ten clonotypes cover around 50% of the sample. The material sequenced was blood. All receptors come from a woman between 45 and 65 years old with Graves' hyperthyroidism.

The V call is TRBV28, the J call TRBJ1-5, with TRBD1 as a possible D gene (6 bases). Trimming stripped 4 bases from V and 2 bases from J, with 18 bases between. CDR3 length: 17 amino acids. The V gene's germline CDR1 is MDHEN and CDR2 SYDVKM. CDR3 in amino acids: CASSSRGGTPRNQPQHF. The CDR3 DNA sequence: TGTGCCAGCAGTTCCCGCGGGGGGACACCCCGCAATCAGCCCCAGCATTTT.

The chain links TRBV29-1 to TRBJ1-1; no definite D call. The CDR3 has 12 residues. V was trimmed by 3 bases and J by 4 bases, leaving 9 bases between them. Germline-derived CDR1 and CDR2 are SQVTM and ANQGSEA. CDR3 in amino acids: CSVDGWGTEAFF. The CDR3 region has the DNA TGCAGCGTTGACGGTTGGGGCACTGAAGCTTTCTTT.

The chain uses TRBV20-1 and TRBJ1-1; D remains ambiguous. The V and J ends lost 0 bases and 1 base respectively, with 9 bases between them. The CDR3 contains 14 residues. The V gene's germline CDR1 is DFQATT and CDR2 SNEGSKA (reference sequence). In DNA, the CDR3 is TGCAGTGCTAGAGACCCACATACGAACACTGAAGCTTTCTTT. Its protein is CSARDPHTNTEAFF.

The chain carries TRBV25-1 and TRBJ2-5; possible D gene TRBD2, 5 bases. Germline assignment: CDR1 MGHDK and CDR2 SYGVNS. V was pared by 6 bases and J by 7 bases, with 9 bases between. The CDR3 loop spans 11 amino acids. CDR3 protein: CASREVGTQYF. CDR3 nucleotides: TGTGCCAGCAGGGAGGTGGGGACCCAGTACTTC.

In this sample, this clonotype turned up a few times. The chain recombines TRBV5-1 with TRBJ1-2; 7 bases fit TRBD1. The V gene end was trimmed by 4 bases and the J gene end by 0 bases; junction bases not matched to a gene: 12. This CDR3 contains 17 residues. The germline CDR1 and CDR2 sequences are SGHRS and YFSETQ. In DNA form, the CDR3 reads TGCGCCAGCAGCCAGAGGGGGACAGCCCTAACTAACTATGGCTACACCTTC. It translates to CASSQRGTALTNYGYTF.

This clonotype was picked up many times. This chain links TRBV11-2 with TRBJ2-2; the D gene is possibly TRBD1 (6 bases). In germline, CDR1 is SGHAT, CDR2 FQNNGV. This CDR3 is built from 15 residues. The germline V and J ends were trimmed by 1 base and 5 bases, with 11 bases remaining between them. This CDR3 is CASSLAGVGTGELFF. The CDR3 nucleotides are TGTGCCAGCAGCTTAGCAGGGGTTGGGACCGGGGAGCTGTTTTTT.

V is TRBV4-1 and J is TRBJ2-6; TRBD1 or TRBD2 may be the D gene (5 bases each). V gave up 1 base and J gave up 3 bases, with 13 bases separating them. Germline values: CDR1 MGHRA, CDR2 YSYEKL. The CDR3 has 17 residues. The CDR3 sequence: CASSQALRGDGANVLTF. The CDR3 bases are TGCGCCAGCAGCCAAGCTTTGAGGGGAGATGGGGCCAACGTCCTGACTTTC.

The gene calls are TRBV3-1 and TRBJ1-2; TRBD1 agrees at 9 bases. V lost 8 bases to trimming and J lost 4 bases; unmatched junction nucleotides: 5. The V gene's germline CDR1 is LGHDT and CDR2 YNNKEL (reference sequence). The CDR3 runs 13 residues. Here the CDR3 DNA reads TGTGCCAGCGAAGGACAGGGGAGCTATGGCTACACCTTC. Its translation: CASEGQGSYGYTF. Drawing the rest from reference TRBV3-1 and TRBJ1-2, the complete variable domain is DTAVSQTPKYLVTQMGNDKSIKCEQNLGHDTMYWYKQDSKKFLKIMFSYNNKELIINETVPNRFSPKSPDKAHLNLHINSLELGDSAVYFCASEGQGSYGYTFGSGTRLTVV.

V gene TRBV7-8 combines with J gene TRBJ2-7, with a tentative D call TRBD1 (5 bases). This CDR3 contains 15 residues. CDR1 SGHVS and CDR2 FQNEAQ come from the germline V gene. V was trimmed by 1 base and J by 3 bases, leaving 13 bases between them. The CDR3 reads CASSLGDSLLYEQYF. The CDR3 DNA reads TGTGCCAGCAGCTTAGGAGACAGTCTCCTCTACGAGCAGTACTTC.

This clonotype was counted many times. The chain employs TRBV29-1 and TRBJ2-3; D is unresolved. Trimming pared 8 bases from V and 6 bases from J, leaving 9 bases between. There are 10 residues in the CDR3. CDR1 and CDR2 from the germline V gene are SQVTM and ANQGSEA. The CDR3 loop is CSSGMDTQYF. In DNA form, the CDR3 reads TGCAGCTCTGGCATGGATACGCAGTATTTT.

At least ten counts were recorded for this clonotype. J is TRBJ2-4 and V is TRBV20-1, with 11 positions matching TRBD2. The V gene end was trimmed by 3 bases and the J gene end by 6 bases; junction bases not matched to a gene: 4. Germline V gene lookup returns CDR1 DFQATT and CDR2 SNEGSKA (reference sequence). This CDR3 spans 14 amino acids. CDR3 region: CSASSGTSGNIQYF. CDR3 DNA sequence: TGCAGTGCTAGTTCCGGGACTAGCGGAAACATTCAGTACTTC.

This clonotype was recorded many times. The chain combines TRBV10-3 with TRBJ1-1; TRBD1 aligns across 8 bases. Germline loops: CDR1 ENHRY, CDR2 SYGVKD. The CDR3 has 14 residues. The trim removed 2 bases at V and 11 bases at J, leaving 10 bases unmatched. The CDR3 loop is CAISETKLQGEAFF. CDR3 coding DNA: TGTGCCATCAGTGAGACCAAACTACAGGGGGAGGCTTTCTTT.

This clonotype has ten or more counts. This chain joins TRBV20-1 and TRBJ2-5; D is ambiguous. The germline gives CDR1 DFQATT, CDR2 SNEGSKA (reference sequence). The CDR3 runs 13 residues. V was shortened by 3 bases and J by 3 bases, with 11 bases between the two germline ends. The CDR3 loop reads CSASPAGKETQYF. The CDR3 DNA is TGCAGTGCTAGTCCGGCAGGAAAAGAGACCCAGTACTTC.

This chain joins TRBV24-1 and TRBJ2-7; TRBD1 is a possible D gene (6 bases). V lost 5 bases, J lost 3 bases, and 28 bases lay in between. Germline-derived CDR1 and CDR2 are KGHDR and SFDVKD. The CDR3 runs 19 residues. The chain's CDR3 is CATSGRGQGSWVRYYEQYF. The CDR3 bases are TGTGCCACCAGTGGCCGGGGTCAGGGGAGCTGGGTAAGATACTACGAGCAGTACTTC.

The V call is TRBV2, the J call TRBJ1-5; the D gene is possibly TRBD1 (6 bases). The CDR3 consists of 15 residues. Trimming stripped 5 bases from V and 7 bases from J, with 18 bases between. CDR1 and CDR2 from the germline V gene are SNHLY and FYNNEI. CDR3: CASSSRQAGGQPQHF. CDR3 in DNA: TGTGCCAGCAGTTCCAGACAGGCGGGGGGCCAGCCCCAGCATTTT.

This clonotype has more than one count but fewer than ten. Because the CDR3 is missing its conserved closing phenylalanine or tryptophan, this is likely a read error. The CDR3 DNA is TGTGCCAGCAGCTCACCGGGACTAGCGAGCCTAGGGACAGATACGCAGTATTCT. This translates into CASSSPGLASLGTDTQYS. This chain uses TRBV5-6 with TRBJ2-3; TRBD2 matches 10 bases. This CDR3 region has 18 residues. From germline, CDR1 is SGHDT and CDR2 YYEEEE. The V and J ends lost 3 bases and 3 bases, in that order; junction bases with no gene match: 13.

This chain connects TRBV10-3 to TRBJ1-2; tentatively, D is TRBD1 (5 bases). CDR1 ENHRY and CDR2 SYGVKD come from the germline V gene. This CDR3 is built from 13 residues. The ends were cut back, 7 bases at V and 2 bases at J, with 11 bases in the middle. Here the CDR3 DNA reads TGTGCCATCACCACGGACAAAAACTATGGCTACACCTTC. Translating it yields CAITTDKNYGYTF.

This clonotype was counted at least ten times. This chain connects TRBV12-3 or TRBV12-4 to TRBJ2-7, with TRBD2 matching over 7 bases. This CDR3 spans 14 amino acids. V was pared by 5 bases and J by 4 bases, with 8 bases of the junction left unmatched. CDR3 amino acids: CASSNQGGLYEQYF. The CDR3 bases are TGTGCCAGCAGTAATCAGGGAGGGTTGTACGAGCAGTACTTC.

This clonotype was counted ten times or more. The gene calls are TRBV30 and TRBJ2-5, with a tentative D call TRBD1 (5 bases). The CDR3 has 12 amino acids. Germline V lookup: CDR1 GTSNPN, CDR2 SVGIG (reference sequence). V was clipped by 2 bases and J by 5 bases, with 9 bases between them. In nucleotides, the CDR3 is TGTGCCTGGAGTCAGCAGGGTGAGACCCAGTACTTC. Translating it yields CAWSQQGETQYF.

This clonotype has ten or more counts. The rearrangement joins TRBV12-3 or TRBV12-4 to TRBJ2-2; a possible D gene is TRBD1 (6 bases). Trimming removed 6 bases at V and 4 bases at J, with 12 bases between. This CDR3 has 14 residues. CDR3 DNA: TGTGCCAGCAGGCTACAGGGTGGCACCGGGGAGCTGTTTTTT. Its protein is CASRLQGGTGELFF.

This clonotype was seen repeatedly, ten times or more. A junction boundary mismatches the germline segment, possibly from a read error. The chain has TRBV7-7 and TRBJ2-7; TRBD2 matches at 13 bases. The CDR3 contains 16 residues. Germline values: CDR1 SSHAT, CDR2 FNYEAQ (reference sequence). CDR3 bases: TGTGCTAGCAGCCAGAGGACTAGCGGGAGCTCGGGCGAGCAGTACTTC. Translated, it gives CASSQRTSGSSGEQYF.

This clonotype was observed many times. The V and J genes are TRBV28 and TRBJ2-7, with 7 bases identical to TRBD1. Per the germline V gene, CDR1 is MDHEN and CDR2 is SYDVKM. The V gene end was trimmed by 4 bases and the J gene end by 3 bases; junction bases not matched to a gene: 9. The CDR3 is 15 amino acids. CDR3 DNA: TGTGCCAGCAGTTCCGAACAGGGGATAGGCTACGAGCAGTACTTC. It encodes CASSSEQGIGYEQYF. Variable domain in full (rest from reference TRBV28 and TRBJ2-7): DVKVTQSSRYLVKRTGEKVFLECVQDMDHENMFWYRQDPGLGLRLIYFSYDVKMKEKGDIPEGYSVSREKKERFSLILESASTNQTSMYLCASSSEQGIGYEQYFGPGTRLTVT.

This clonotype turned up a few times. This chain connects TRBV27 to TRBJ2-4; perhaps TRBD1 as D (6 bases). There are 16 residues in the CDR3. V was pared by 2 bases and J by 1 base, with 12 bases between. Germline CDR1 MNHEY, CDR2 SMNVEV (reference sequence). The DNA for the CDR3 is TGTGCCAGCAGTTTAGGGGGCAGCCTGGCCAAAAACATTCAGTACTTC. Translation gives CASSLGGSLAKNIQYF.